A single sample gave rise to the 14 T cell receptor beta chains below, sequenced in a study of T cell responses to AZD1222 COVID-19 vaccine. Sequencing used immunoSEQ multiplex PCR; TCRdb keeps in-frame clones, though not all of them. The sample lists hundreds of thousands of clones, under 95% occurring once. The specimen was peripheral blood, collected on day 0 of MenACWY control vaccination. Every receptor here comes from an adult in good health.

The chain combines TRBV6-5 with TRBJ1-1; D unclear. V lost 2 bases to trimming and J lost 7 bases, with 14 bases between them. This CDR3 spans 14 amino acids. In germline, CDR1 is MNHEY, CDR2 SVGAGI. CDR3 sequence: CASSYGRQLNEAFF. In nucleotides, the CDR3 is TGTGCCAGCAGTTACGGGCGGCAGCTGAATGAAGCTTTCTTT.

The chain carries TRBV24-1 and TRBJ1-1; 7 nucleotides line up with TRBD1. The V gene's germline CDR1 is KGHDR and CDR2 SFDVKD. Trimming at V came to 7 bases and at J to 2 bases, leaving 3 bases not matched to a gene. The CDR3 is 13 amino acids. CDR3 nucleotides: TGTGCCACCAGCGACAGGGCTAACACTGAAGCTTTCTTT. Translated, it gives CATSDRANTEAFF.

The rearrangement links TRBV7-9 to TRBJ1-1; 8 nucleotides align to TRBD1. The V segment lost 5 bases and the J segment 1 base; nucleotides outside the gene matches: 3. Germline V gene lookup returns CDR1 SEHNR and CDR2 FQNEAQ (reference sequence). This CDR3 comprises 14 residues. CDR3 region: CASSVGQGNTEAFF. CDR3 nucleotides: TGTGCCAGCAGCGTTGGACAGGGGAACACTGAAGCTTTCTTT.

CDR3 sequence: CASSLQGTNYGYTF. In DNA, the CDR3 is TGTGCCAGCAGCTTGCAGGGCACCAACTATGGCTACACCTTC. The chain has TRBV5-4 and TRBJ1-2, with D tentatively TRBD1 (5 bases). CDR3 length: 14 residues. The V end lost 1 base, the J end lost 2 bases, and 9 bases lay between the germline ends. CDR1 and CDR2 (germline): SGHNT, YYREEE (reference sequence).

The chain carries TRBV4-3 and TRBJ2-5; D gene ambiguous. Germline assignment: CDR1 LGHNA and CDR2 YSLEER. The CDR3 is made up of 13 amino acids. Deletions cut 0 bases from V and 5 bases from J, with 7 bases between. In nucleotides, the CDR3 is TGCGCCAGCAGCCAAGAGAGTGGGGAGACCCAGTACTTC. This gives the protein CASSQESGETQYF.

This clone came up once. The chain links TRBV5-1 to TRBJ1-2, with a weak D call TRBD1 (5 bases). Per germline, CDR1 SGHRS and CDR2 YFSETQ. CDR3 size: 15 residues. Trimming cost V 5 bases and J 5 bases, with 19 bases left between them. The CDR3 sequence is CASRRRETDLYGYTF. The DNA of the CDR3 is TGCGCCAGCAGACGTCGTGAGACAGACCTTTATGGCTACACCTTC.

The CDR3 region is CASSGGWKGGTEAFF. The CDR3 bases are TGTGCCAGCAGCGGGGGATGGAAAGGGGGCACTGAAGCTTTCTTT. V gene TRBV9 combines with J gene TRBJ1-1; tentatively, D is TRBD1 (6 bases). V shed 3 bases and J shed 4 bases, with 16 bases lying between them. Per germline, CDR1 SGDLS and CDR2 YYNGEE. This CDR3 has 15 amino acids.

The J gene is TRBJ1-2, the V gene TRBV3-1 (or the pseudogene TRBV3-2), with D perhaps matching TRBD1 (5 bases). In germline, CDR1 is LGHDT, CDR2 YNNKEL (reference sequence). Deletions cut 7 bases from V and 2 bases from J, with 20 bases between. CDR3 size: 16 residues. This CDR3 is CASTPGEYGKNYGYTF. The CDR3 nucleotides read TGTGCCAGCACCCCGGGGGAGTACGGGAAAAACTATGGCTACACCTTC.

The chain combines TRBV27 with TRBJ1-2; TRBD1 might be the D (5 bases). CDR1 MNHEY and CDR2 SMNVEV come from the germline V gene (reference sequence). The V end lost 2 bases, the J end lost 0 bases, and 22 bases lay between the germline ends. This CDR3 comprises 19 residues. Written as DNA, the CDR3 is TGTGCCAGCAGTTTAATGTGGTCTCGGGACTTAACCTCTAACTATGGCTACACCTTC. Amino acid sequence: CASSLMWSRDLTSNYGYTF.

This chain links TRBV5-1 with TRBJ1-1; no clear D. Trimming stripped 7 bases from V and 1 base from J, with 11 bases between. The CDR3 extends over 13 amino acids. Germline assignment: CDR1 SGHRS and CDR2 YFSETQ. In nucleotides, the CDR3 is TGCGCCAGCGGGGAGGCCGGGAACACTGAAGCTTTCTTT. Amino acid sequence: CASGEAGNTEAFF.

The chain has TRBV29-1 and TRBJ1-2, with 7 bases that match TRBD1. The V and J ends lost 3 bases and 4 bases, in that order; junction bases with no gene match: 5. Germline lookup yields CDR1 SQVTM and CDR2 ANQGSEA. This CDR3 has 13 residues. This CDR3 reads CSVETGTGYGYTF. The CDR3, as DNA: TGCAGCGTTGAGACAGGGACGGGCTATGGCTACACCTTC.

The chain has TRBV6-6 and TRBJ2-5; the match to TRBD2 covers 8 bases. The germline V gene has CDR1 MNHNY and CDR2 SVGAGI (reference sequence). The CDR3 sequence is 15 residues long. The ends lost 5 bases at V and 2 bases at J; junction bases unmatched: 7. The CDR3 DNA is TGTGCCAGCAGTCCCCTCGGGGGGGGACAAGAGACCCAGTACTTC. Translated: CASSPLGGGQETQYF.

The chain carries TRBV5-6 and TRBJ1-2, with TRBD1 matching 7 bases. CDR1 and CDR2 (germline): SGHDT, YYEEEE. The CDR3 sequence is 14 residues long. Trimming cost V 5 bases and J 0 bases; bases outside gene matches: 4. The CDR3 DNA is TGTGCCAGCAGTCAGGGGGAGGCTAACTATGGCTACACCTTC. Its protein is CASSQGEANYGYTF.

This clone was seen more than once but under ten times. The chain has TRBV18 and TRBJ2-1; 15 nucleotides agree with TRBD2. This CDR3 has 17 amino acids. Germline values: CDR1 KGHSH, CDR2 LQKENI. V lost 6 bases and J lost 0; bases outside the gene matches: 3. CDR3 nucleotide sequence: TGTGCCAGCTCCCGGACTAGCGGGGGGGCCTCCTACAATGAGCAGTTCTTC. Its protein product is CASSRTSGGASYNEQFF.